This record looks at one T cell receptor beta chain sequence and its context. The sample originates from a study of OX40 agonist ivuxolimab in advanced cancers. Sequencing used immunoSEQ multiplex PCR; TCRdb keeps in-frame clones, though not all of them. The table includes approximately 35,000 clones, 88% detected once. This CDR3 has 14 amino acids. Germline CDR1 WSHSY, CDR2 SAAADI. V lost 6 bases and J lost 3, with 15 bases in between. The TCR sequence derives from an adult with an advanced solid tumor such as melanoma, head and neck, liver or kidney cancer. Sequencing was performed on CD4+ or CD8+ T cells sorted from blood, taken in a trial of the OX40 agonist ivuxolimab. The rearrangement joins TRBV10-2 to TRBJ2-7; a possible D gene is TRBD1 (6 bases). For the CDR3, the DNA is TGCGCCAGCAGGGACAGTTACTTATTCTACGAGCAGTACTTC. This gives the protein CASRDSYLFYEQYF.